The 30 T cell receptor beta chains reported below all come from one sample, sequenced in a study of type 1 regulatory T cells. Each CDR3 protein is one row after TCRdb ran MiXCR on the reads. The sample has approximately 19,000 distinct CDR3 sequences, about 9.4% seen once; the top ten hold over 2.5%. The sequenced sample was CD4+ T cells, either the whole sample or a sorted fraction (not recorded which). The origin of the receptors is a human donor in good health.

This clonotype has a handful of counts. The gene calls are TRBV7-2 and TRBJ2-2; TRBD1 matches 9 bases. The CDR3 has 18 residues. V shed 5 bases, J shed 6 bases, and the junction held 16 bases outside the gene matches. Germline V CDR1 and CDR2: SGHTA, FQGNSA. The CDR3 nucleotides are TGTGCCAGCAGCCGAGCCAACAGGGGGCGCCTCTTGGCCGGGGAGCTGTTTTTT. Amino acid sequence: CASSRANRGRLLAGELFF.

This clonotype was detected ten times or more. CDR3: CASSLIGLAANTGELFF. In DNA form, the CDR3 reads TGCGCCAGCAGCCTGATAGGGCTAGCGGCGAACACCGGGGAGCTGTTTTTT. The chain employs TRBV5-1 and TRBJ2-2; 7 nucleotides line up with TRBD2. The CDR3 is 17 amino acids. V shed 4 bases, J shed 0 bases, and the junction held 9 bases outside the gene matches. Germline V gives CDR1 SGHRS, CDR2 YFSETQ.

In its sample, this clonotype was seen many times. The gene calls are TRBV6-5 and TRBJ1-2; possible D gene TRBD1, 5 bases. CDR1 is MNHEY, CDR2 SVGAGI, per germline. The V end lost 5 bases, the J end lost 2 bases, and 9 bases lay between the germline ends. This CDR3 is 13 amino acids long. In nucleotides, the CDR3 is TGTGCCAGCAGTCCTCAGGGAAACTATGGCTACACCTTC. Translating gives CASSPQGNYGYTF.

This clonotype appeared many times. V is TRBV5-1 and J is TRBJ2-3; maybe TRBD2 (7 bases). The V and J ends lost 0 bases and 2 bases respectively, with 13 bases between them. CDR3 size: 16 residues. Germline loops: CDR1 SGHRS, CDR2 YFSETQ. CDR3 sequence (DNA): TGCGCCAGCAGCTTGGTTCGGGGGGCGAACACAGATACGCAGTATTTT. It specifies CASSLVRGANTDTQYF. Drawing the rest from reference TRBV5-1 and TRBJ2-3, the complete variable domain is KAGVTQTPRYLIKTRGQQVTLSCSPISGHRSVSWYQQTPGQGLQFLFEYFSETQRNKGNFPGRFSGRQFSNSRSEMNVSTLELGDSALYLCASSLVRGANTDTQYFGPGTRLTVL.

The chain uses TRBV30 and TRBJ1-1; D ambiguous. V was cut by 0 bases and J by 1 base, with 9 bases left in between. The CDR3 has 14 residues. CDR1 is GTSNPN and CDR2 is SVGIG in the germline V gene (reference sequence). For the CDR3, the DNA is TGTGCCTGGAGTGTACGACGGGAGAACACTGAAGCTTTCTTT. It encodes CAWSVRRENTEAFF.

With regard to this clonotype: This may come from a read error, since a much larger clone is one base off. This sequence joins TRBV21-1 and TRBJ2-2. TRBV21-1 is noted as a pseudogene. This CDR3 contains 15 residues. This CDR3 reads CAGSTGRSNTGELFF. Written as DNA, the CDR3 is TGTGCCGGCAGCACCGGCAGATCGAACACCGGGGAGCTGTTTTTT.

The CDR3 nucleotides are TGTGCCAGCAGTTTTCCGGGAAGCGAGCAGTACTTC. Protein: CASSFPGSEQYF. The chain has TRBV12-3 or TRBV12-4 and TRBJ2-7; the D gene is possibly TRBD2 (5 bases). CDR3 length: 12 amino acids. Trimming pared 3 bases from V and 6 bases from J, leaving 9 bases between.

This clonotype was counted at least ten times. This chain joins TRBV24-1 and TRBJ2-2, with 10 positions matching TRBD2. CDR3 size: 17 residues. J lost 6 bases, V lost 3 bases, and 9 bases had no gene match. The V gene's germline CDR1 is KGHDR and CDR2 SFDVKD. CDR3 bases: TGTGCCACCAGTGATAATGTGCTAGCGGGAGTCTCCGGGGAGCTGTTTTTT. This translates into CATSDNVLAGVSGELFF.

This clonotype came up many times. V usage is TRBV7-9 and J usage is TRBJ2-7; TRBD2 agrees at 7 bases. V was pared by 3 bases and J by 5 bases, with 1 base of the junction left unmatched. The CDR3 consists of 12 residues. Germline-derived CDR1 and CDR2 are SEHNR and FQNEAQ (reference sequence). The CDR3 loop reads CASSFLADEQYF. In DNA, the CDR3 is TGTGCCAGCAGCTTCCTAGCGGACGAGCAGTACTTC.

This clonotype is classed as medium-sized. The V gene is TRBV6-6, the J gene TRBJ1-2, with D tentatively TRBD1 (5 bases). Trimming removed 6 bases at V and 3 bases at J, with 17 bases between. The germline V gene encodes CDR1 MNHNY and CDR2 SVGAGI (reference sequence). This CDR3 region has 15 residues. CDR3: CASRIGALTDYGYTF. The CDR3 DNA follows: TGTGCCAGCAGAATAGGGGCTCTGACTGACTATGGCTACACCTTC.

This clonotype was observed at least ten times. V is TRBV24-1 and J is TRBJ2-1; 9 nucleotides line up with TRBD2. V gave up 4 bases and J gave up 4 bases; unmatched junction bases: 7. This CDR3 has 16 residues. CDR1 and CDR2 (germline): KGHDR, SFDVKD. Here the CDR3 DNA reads TGTGCCACCAGTGACCCGCTGACTAGCGGATACAATGAGCAGTTCTTC. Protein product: CATSDPLTSGYNEQFF.

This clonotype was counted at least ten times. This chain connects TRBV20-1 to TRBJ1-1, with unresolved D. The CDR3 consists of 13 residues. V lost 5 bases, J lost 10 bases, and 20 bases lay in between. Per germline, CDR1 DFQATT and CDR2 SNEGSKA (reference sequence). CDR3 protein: CSAARGAIVTAFF. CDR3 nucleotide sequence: TGCAGTGCTGCCCGGGGTGCTATTGTAACAGCTTTCTTT.

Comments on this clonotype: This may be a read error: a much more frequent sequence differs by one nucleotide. Written as DNA, the CDR3 is TGTGCCGGCAGTGCTAGCGGGAATGAGCAGTTCTTC. Translation gives CAGSASGNEQFF. The chain is built from TRBV6-4 and TRBJ2-1, with 8 bases matching TRBD2. Germline CDR1 MRHNA, CDR2 SNTAGT. The CDR3 spans 12 residues.

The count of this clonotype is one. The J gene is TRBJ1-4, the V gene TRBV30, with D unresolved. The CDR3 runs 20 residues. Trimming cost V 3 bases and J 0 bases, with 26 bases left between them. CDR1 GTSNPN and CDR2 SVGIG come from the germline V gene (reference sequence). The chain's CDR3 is CAWRFRRHGYPQTTNEKLFF. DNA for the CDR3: TGTGCCTGGAGGTTTCGAAGACACGGCTACCCTCAGACAACTAATGAAAAACTGTTTTTT.

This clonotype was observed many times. The CDR3 bases are TGTGCCAGCAGTCACCCGGAGGACTACAATGAGCAGTTCTTC. Translation: CASSHPEDYNEQFF. This chain connects TRBV12-3 or TRBV12-4 to TRBJ2-1; the D gene is possibly TRBD2 (5 bases). This CDR3 region has 14 residues. V dropped 5 bases and J dropped 3 bases, with 11 bases sitting between them.

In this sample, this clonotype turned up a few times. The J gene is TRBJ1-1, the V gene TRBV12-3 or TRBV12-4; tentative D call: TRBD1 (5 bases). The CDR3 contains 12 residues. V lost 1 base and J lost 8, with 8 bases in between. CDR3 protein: CASSLVGLEAFF. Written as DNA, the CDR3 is TGTGCCAGCAGTTTAGTGGGACTAGAAGCTTTCTTT.

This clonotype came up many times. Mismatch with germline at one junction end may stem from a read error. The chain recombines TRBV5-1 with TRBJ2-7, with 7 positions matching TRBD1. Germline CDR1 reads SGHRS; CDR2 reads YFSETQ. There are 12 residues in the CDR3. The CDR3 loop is CASSWDRDTANF. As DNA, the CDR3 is TGCGCCAGCAGCTGGGACAGAGATACCGCGAACTTC.

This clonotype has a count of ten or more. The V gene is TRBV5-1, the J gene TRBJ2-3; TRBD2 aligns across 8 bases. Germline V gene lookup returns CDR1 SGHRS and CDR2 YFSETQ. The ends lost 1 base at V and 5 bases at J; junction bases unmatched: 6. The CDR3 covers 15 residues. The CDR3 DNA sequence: TGCGCCAGCAGCTTGATGGTAGCGGGACAAGATACGCAGTATTTT. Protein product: CASSLMVAGQDTQYF.

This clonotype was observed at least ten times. The CDR3 DNA is TGTGCCAGCAGTCCCCGGCCTAGCGGGAGCTCCTACAATGAGCAGTTCTTC. Amino acids: CASSPRPSGSSYNEQFF. The V call is TRBV6-5, the J call TRBJ2-1, with 10 bases matching TRBD2. The CDR3 covers 17 residues. Germline assignment: CDR1 MNHEY and CDR2 SVGAGI. V lost 5 bases and J lost 0; bases outside the gene matches: 7.

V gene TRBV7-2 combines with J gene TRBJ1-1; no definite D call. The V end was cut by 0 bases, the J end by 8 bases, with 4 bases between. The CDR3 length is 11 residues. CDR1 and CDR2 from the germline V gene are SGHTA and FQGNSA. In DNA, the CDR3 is TGTGCCAGCAGCTTAGCCTTGGAAGCTTTCTTT. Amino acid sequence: CASSLALEAFF.

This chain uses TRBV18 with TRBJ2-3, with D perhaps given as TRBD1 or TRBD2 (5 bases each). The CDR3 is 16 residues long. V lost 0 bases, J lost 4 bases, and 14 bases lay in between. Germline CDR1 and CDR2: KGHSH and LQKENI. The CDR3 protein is CASSPPVFGGADTQYF. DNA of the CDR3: TGTGCCAGCTCACCACCGGTCTTTGGGGGAGCAGATACGCAGTATTTT.

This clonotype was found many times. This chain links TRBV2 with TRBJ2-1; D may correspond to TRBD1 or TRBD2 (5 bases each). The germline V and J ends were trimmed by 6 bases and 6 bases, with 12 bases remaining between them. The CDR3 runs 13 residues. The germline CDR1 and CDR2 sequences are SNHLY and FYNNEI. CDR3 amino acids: CASRLRGLNEQFF. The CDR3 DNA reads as TGTGCCAGCAGACTCCGGGGCCTCAATGAGCAGTTCTTC. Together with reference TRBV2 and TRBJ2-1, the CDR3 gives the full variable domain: EPEVTQTPSHQVTQMGQEVILRCVPISNHLYFYWYRQILGQKVEFLVSFYNNEISEKSEIFDDQFSVERPDGSNFTLKIRSTKLEDSAMYFCASRLRGLNEQFFGPGTRLTVL.

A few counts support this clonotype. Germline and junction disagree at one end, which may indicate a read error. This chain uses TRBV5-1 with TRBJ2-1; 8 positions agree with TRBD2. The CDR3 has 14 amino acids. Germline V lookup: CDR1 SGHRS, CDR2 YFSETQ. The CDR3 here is CASSYRGGDNGQFF. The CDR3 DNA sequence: TGCGCCAGCAGTTATCGGGGGGGGGACAATGGGCAGTTCTTC.

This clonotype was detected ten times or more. Here the CDR3 DNA reads TGCGCCAGCAGCTTGATGGTCGGAGATACGCAGTATTTT. It yields the protein CASSLMVGDTQYF. This rearrangement joins TRBV5-1 to TRBJ2-3; D not certain. From germline, CDR1 is SGHRS and CDR2 YFSETQ. V lost 1 base and J 5 bases, leaving 8 bases between the germline ends. CDR3 length: 13 residues.

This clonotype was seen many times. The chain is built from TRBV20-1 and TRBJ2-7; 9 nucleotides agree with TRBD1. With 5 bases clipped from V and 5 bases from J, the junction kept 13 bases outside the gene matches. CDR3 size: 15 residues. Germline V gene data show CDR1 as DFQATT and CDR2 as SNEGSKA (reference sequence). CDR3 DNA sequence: TGCAGTGCTGCTTCCACCGGGACAGGGTTTAACGAGCAGTACTTC. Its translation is CSAASTGTGFNEQYF.

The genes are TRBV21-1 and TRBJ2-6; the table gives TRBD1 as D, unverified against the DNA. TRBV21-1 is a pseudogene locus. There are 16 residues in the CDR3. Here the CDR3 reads CASSKDGGTGANVLTF. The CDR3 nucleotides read TGTGCCAGCAGCAAAGACGGGGGTACCGGGGCCAACGTCCTGACTTTC.

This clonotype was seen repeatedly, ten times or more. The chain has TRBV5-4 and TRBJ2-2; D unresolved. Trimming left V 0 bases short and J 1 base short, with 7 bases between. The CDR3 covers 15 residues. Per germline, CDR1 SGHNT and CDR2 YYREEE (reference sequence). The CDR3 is CASSLGAGNTGELFF. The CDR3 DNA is TGTGCCAGCAGCTTGGGTGCAGGGAACACCGGGGAGCTGTTTTTT. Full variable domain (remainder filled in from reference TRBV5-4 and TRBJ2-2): ETGVTQSPTHLIKTRGQQVTLRCSSQSGHNTVSWYQQALGQGPQFIFQYYREEENGRGNFPPRFSGLQFPNYSSELNVNALELDDSALYLCASSLGAGNTGELFFGEGSRLTVL.

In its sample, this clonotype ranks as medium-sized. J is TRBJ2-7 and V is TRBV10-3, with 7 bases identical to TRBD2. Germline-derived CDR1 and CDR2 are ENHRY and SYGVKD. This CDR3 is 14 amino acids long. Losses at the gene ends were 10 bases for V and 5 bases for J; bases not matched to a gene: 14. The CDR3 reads CATARGRALDEQYF. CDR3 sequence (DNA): TGTGCCACGGCCCGAGGGAGGGCCCTCGACGAGCAGTACTTC.

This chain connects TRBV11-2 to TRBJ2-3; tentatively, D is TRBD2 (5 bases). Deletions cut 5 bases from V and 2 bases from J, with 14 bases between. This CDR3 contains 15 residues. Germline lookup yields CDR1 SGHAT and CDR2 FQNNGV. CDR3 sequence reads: CASSLHRGTTDTQYF. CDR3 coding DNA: TGTGCCAGCAGCCTACACCGGGGAACCACAGATACGCAGTATTTT.

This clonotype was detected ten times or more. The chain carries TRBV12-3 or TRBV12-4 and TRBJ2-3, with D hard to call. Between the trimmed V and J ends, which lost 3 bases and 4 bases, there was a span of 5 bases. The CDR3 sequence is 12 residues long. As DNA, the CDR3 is TGTGCCAGCAGTTTCGTCCCAGATACGCAGTATTTT. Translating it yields CASSFVPDTQYF.